This TCR beta chain appears in the sequencing data of a study of T cell responses to AZD1222 COVID-19 vaccine. Study-level findings and limits: Donors were largely white British and mainly female; clonal diversity was possibly underestimated.

The germline gives CDR1 SGHTA, CDR2 FQGNSA. The CDR3 runs to 15 residues. V trimming: 1 base; J trimming: 3 bases; junction bases outside the gene matches: 3. As regards this clone: The antigen remains unidentified.

Here immunoSEQ multiplex PCR was the method, and the copy in TCRdb shows in-frame clones only, minus some. The table lists around 110,000 clones, 80% to 90% of them singletons. The source is an adult in good health. Material: peripheral blood, obtained on day 0 of MenACWY control vaccination. The chain has TRBV7-2 and TRBJ2-1, with 7 positions matching TRBD2. The CDR3 DNA follows: TGTGCCAGCAGCTTAGAGGCTAGCGGCTACAATGAGCAGTTCTTC. As protein: CASSLEASGYNEQFF. Full variable domain (missing parts from reference TRBV7-2 and TRBJ2-1): GAGVSQSPSNKVTEKGKDVELRCDPISGHTALYWYRQSLGQGLEFLIYFQGNSAPDKSGLPSDRFSAERTGGSVSTLTIQRTQQEDSAVYLCASSLEASGYNEQFFGPGTRLTVL.